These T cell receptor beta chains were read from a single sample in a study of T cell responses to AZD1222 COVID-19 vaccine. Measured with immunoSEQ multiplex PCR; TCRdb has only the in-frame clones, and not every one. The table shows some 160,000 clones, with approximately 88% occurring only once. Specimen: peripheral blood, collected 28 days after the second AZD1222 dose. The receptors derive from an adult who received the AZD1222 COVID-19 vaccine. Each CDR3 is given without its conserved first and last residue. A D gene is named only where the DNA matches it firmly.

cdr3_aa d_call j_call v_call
ASSYSGQGSSPLH TRBD1 TRBJ1-6 TRBV6-2/TRBV6-3
ASSGTGQGGNSPLH TRBD1 TRBJ1-6 TRBV2
ASSPLGQANEKLF TRBD1 TRBJ1-4 TRBV27
ASSPFPPGTGVNTEAF NA TRBJ1-1 TRBV21-1
ASSELIGSSGNTIY NA TRBJ1-3 TRBV2
ASSVRDREGSYEQY TRBD1 TRBJ2-7 TRBV4-2
ASSLAENTEAF NA TRBJ1-1 TRBV12-3/TRBV12-4
ASSNGGNTIY NA TRBJ1-3 TRBV18
ASSASGGLNTQY TRBD2 TRBJ2-3 TRBV6-4
AISESWASNYGYT NA TRBJ1-2 TRBV10-3
ASSLYAGVSSYEQY TRBD2 TRBJ2-7 TRBV5-1
ASTLGGAEDTQY NA TRBJ2-3 TRBV5-4
ASSQASGGVGYTQY TRBD2 TRBJ2-3 TRBV3-1/TRBV3-2
ASSIVSGGGTEAF TRBD1 TRBJ1-1 TRBV19
ASSTRGPGANVLT NA TRBJ2-6 TRBV19
ASSLLAGAGDTQY TRBD2 TRBJ2-3 TRBV4-2
SVEEFQGISEQY NA TRBJ2-7 TRBV29-1
ASSVQGMLGNTIY NA TRBJ1-3 TRBV9
ASSLAGGSDTQY TRBD2 TRBJ2-3 TRBV5-1
ASSQERTGQLSSGNTIY TRBD1 TRBJ1-3 TRBV4-1
SVYRGGNTEAF TRBD1 TRBJ1-1 TRBV29-1
ASSYQPLLYEAF NA TRBJ1-1 TRBV6-2/TRBV6-3
AWSVQVEKLF NA TRBJ1-4 TRBV30
ASSLGGRGTGELF NA TRBJ2-2 TRBV5-1
ASRPGTESNQPQH NA TRBJ1-5 TRBV4-1
ASSQLLITTDTQY NA TRBJ2-3 TRBV4-3
ASSLGRDTTYEQY NA TRBJ2-7 TRBV7-9
ASSASGTAKNIQY NA TRBJ2-4 TRBV9
ASSEDRGQPLH TRBD1 TRBJ1-6 TRBV6-1
ASSVRQVNSPLH NA TRBJ1-6 TRBV9
ASSFGGRGRQETQY TRBD1 TRBJ2-5 TRBV5-1
ASSLGSRDNEQY NA TRBJ2-7 TRBV5-1
ASSRTGGALYGYT TRBD1 TRBJ1-2 TRBV3-1/TRBV3-2
ASSYRQGMNTEAF TRBD1 TRBJ1-1 TRBV5-1
SALPGQVYNEQF TRBD1 TRBJ2-1 TRBV29-1
SVVPGDRGNSYEQY TRBD1 TRBJ2-7 TRBV29-1
ASSQGQGDYEQY TRBD1 TRBJ2-7 TRBV4-2
ASSLASGNQPQH NA TRBJ1-5 TRBV7-9
ASSVSGGGYNEQF TRBD2 TRBJ2-1 TRBV7-9
ASSFVLGSGDPYGTQY TRBD2 TRBJ2-3 TRBV6-2/TRBV6-3
ASSLGGPDGYT NA TRBJ1-2 TRBV5-1
ASSPTGGVSADTQY TRBD2 TRBJ2-3 TRBV14
ASSLQQHQETQY NA TRBJ2-5 TRBV7-9
ASSNNPSGATDTQY TRBD2 TRBJ2-3 TRBV11-2
ASSLSIKLASRAGANVLT TRBD2 TRBJ2-6 TRBV13
ASSGWTSGGYEQY TRBD2 TRBJ2-7 TRBV11-2
ASSDSREETYGYT NA TRBJ1-2 TRBV6-4
ASSETGYGYT NA TRBJ1-2 TRBV3-1/TRBV3-2
ASSIRGGNQPQH NA TRBJ1-5 TRBV19
ASSVGQGNEAF TRBD1 TRBJ1-1 TRBV19
ASSQEALQGAYGYT TRBD1 TRBJ1-2 TRBV3-1/TRBV3-2
ASSISTGAIYEQY TRBD1 TRBJ2-7 TRBV6-5
ASREAPSYEQY NA TRBJ2-7 TRBV5-1
ASSPRTTNTGELF NA TRBJ2-2 TRBV18
ASRGAGFNEKLF NA TRBJ1-4 TRBV6-5
ASSPSGQNYGYT NA TRBJ1-2 TRBV18
ASSPKTGPNEQY TRBD1 TRBJ2-7 TRBV18
ASSDPLRGLTEAF TRBD1 TRBJ1-1 TRBV6-4